This T cell receptor (beta chain) was found in a study of blood T cells in healthy people across ages. This CDR3 has 15 amino acids. Germline values: CDR1 MNHEY, CDR2 SVGAGI. With V trimmed by 11 bases and J by 4 bases, 12 bases remained unmatched. A second PCR of about 6 to 11 cycles used a sample-barcoded 5' primer and a J-beta primer mix. TCRdb fed the 5' RACE reads into MiXCR, producing one record per CDR3 protein. The table has roughly 800,000 distinct CDR3 sequences, roughly 25% seen once. This same sample was also taken into another study, of T cells of mothers and their children. That source notes: Inherited differences only slightly affect thymic shaping of TCR recombination output.

Source material: blood. The rearrangement uses TRBV6-5 and TRBJ2-2; 8 nucleotides align to TRBD1. This TCR derives from a boy aged 5-17 years in good health. The CDR3 DNA follows: TGTGCCTCAGGCAGAGACAGGGGAATCACCGGGGAGCTGTTTTTT. This codes for CASGRDRGITGELFF.